The source of this T cell receptor (beta chain) is a study of blood T cells in healthy people across ages. It was with a sample-barcoded 5' primer and a J-beta primer mix that a second PCR of roughly 7 to 11 cycles was run. From the 5' RACE reads, TCRdb called clonotypes with MiXCR, one entry per CDR3 protein. The sample consists of approximately 1.5 million distinct CDR3 sequences, about 32% of them appearing once. Study results and limitations: Age showed a roughly linear inverse relationship with TCR beta diversity per million T cells.

CDR1 is GTSNPN, CDR2 SVGIG, per germline (reference sequence). V lost 4 bases to trimming and J lost 8 bases, with 11 bases between them. The CDR3 runs to 12 residues. Regarding this clonotype: The antigen is unknown.

The TCR was taken from a woman in her 30s in good health. The sequenced sample consisted of blood. This chain joins TRBV30 and TRBJ1-4; D is uncertain. The CDR3: CAWTARGEKLFF. The CDR3 DNA is TGTGCCTGGACAGCCCGAGGGGAAAAACTGTTTTTT.